These 18 T cell receptor beta chains were all obtained from the same sample, sequenced in a study of cytomegalovirus exposure and HLA in healthy donors. Clones were sequenced by immunoSEQ multiplex PCR, and TCRdb holds only the in-frame ones, with some missing. The sample contains around 170,000 clones, roughly 85% of which appear only once. The sample was PBMCs. The receptor source for this set is a man aged 18 to 30 in good health and CMV-seropositive.

The chain uses TRBV6-6 and TRBJ1-2; TRBD1 might be the D (5 bases). The CDR3 consists of 13 residues. The germline V and J ends were trimmed by 4 bases and 8 bases, with 14 bases remaining between them. Germline CDR1 reads MNHNY; CDR2 reads SVGAGI (reference sequence). The CDR3 bases are TGTGCCAGCAGTTGGGACGGTGGAGGGGGCTACACCTTC. As protein: CASSWDGGGGYTF.

The chain is built from TRBV9 and TRBJ2-3; a possible D gene is TRBD2 (5 bases). V lost 0 bases and J 2 bases, leaving 10 bases between the germline ends. In germline, CDR1 is SGDLS, CDR2 YYNGEE. The CDR3 extends over 15 amino acids. The CDR3 nucleotides are TGTGCCAGCAGCGTAGCGGGAACCACCACAGATACGCAGTATTTT. Translation gives CASSVAGTTTDTQYF.

The gene calls are TRBV4-1 and TRBJ1-1; TRBD1 agrees at 7 bases. The CDR3 runs 14 residues. The ends lost 4 bases at V and 1 base at J; junction bases unmatched: 3. Germline CDR1 and CDR2: MGHRA and YSYEKL. The CDR3 protein is CASSRGQANTEAFF. The CDR3 DNA reads TGCGCCAGCAGCCGCGGACAGGCGAACACTGAAGCTTTCTTT.

Regarding this clone: At the DNA level, this CDR3 is encoded by other sequences in the same sample as well. This chain uses TRBV5-1 with TRBJ1-1, with TRBD1 as a possible D gene (5 bases). V dropped 0 bases and J dropped 8 bases, with 11 bases sitting between them. In germline, CDR1 is SGHRS, CDR2 YFSETQ. The CDR3 has 13 amino acids. The CDR3 coding sequence is TGCGCCAGCAGCTTGGAGCAGGGCGGCGAAGCTTTCTTT. Amino acid sequence: CASSLEQGGEAFF.

V is TRBV11-2 and J is TRBJ1-1, with 7 positions matching TRBD1. The CDR3 has 14 residues. Germline V gene data show CDR1 as SGHAT and CDR2 as FQNNGV. V shed 3 bases, J shed 3 bases, and the junction held 4 bases outside the gene matches. CDR3 DNA: TGTGCCAGCAGCTTCGACAGGGCGGACACTGAAGCTTTCTTT. Translating it yields CASSFDRADTEAFF.

This sequence joins TRBV5-4 and TRBJ2-1; 8 nucleotides line up with TRBD2. CDR3 length: 14 residues. CDR1 and CDR2 (germline): SGHNT, YYREEE (reference sequence). With 7 bases clipped from V and 8 bases from J, the junction kept 11 bases outside the gene matches. CDR3 in amino acids: CASRERGSPDEQFF. In DNA, the CDR3 is TGTGCCAGCCGAGAGCGGGGGTCTCCGGATGAGCAGTTCTTC.

The rearrangement links TRBV5-1 to TRBJ2-5, with 7 bases lining up with TRBD2. Germline assignment: CDR1 SGHRS and CDR2 YFSETQ. Trimming cost V 1 base and J 5 bases; bases outside gene matches: 11. CDR3 size: 16 residues. CDR3: CASSLYGGSGGETQYF. CDR3 sequence (DNA): TGCGCCAGCAGCTTGTACGGCGGGAGTGGGGGGGAGACCCAGTACTTC.

Written as DNA, the CDR3 is TGTGCCAGCCTACAGGGTCCTGGAAACACCATATATTTT. It translates to CASLQGPGNTIYF. The chain has TRBV7-9 and TRBJ1-3; tentative D call: TRBD1 (6 bases). Germline-derived CDR1 and CDR2 are SEHNR and FQNEAQ (reference sequence). Deletions cut 8 bases from V and 2 bases from J, with 10 bases between. This CDR3 comprises 13 residues.

The genes are TRBV5-4 and TRBJ2-7; 9 bases are a match to TRBD2. The CDR3 extends over 15 amino acids. Germline CDR1 is SGHNT and CDR2 is YYREEE (reference sequence). V lost 2 bases to trimming and J lost 0 bases; unmatched junction nucleotides: 3. DNA of the CDR3: TGTGCCAGCAGCTTCCAAGCGGGGGGCTCCTACGAGCAGTACTTC. Its translation: CASSFQAGGSYEQYF.

This clone was found a few times. The chain is built from TRBV6-5 and TRBJ1-5, with 7 bases that match TRBD1. Losses at the gene ends were 5 bases for V and 4 bases for J; bases not matched to a gene: 5. Per the germline V gene, CDR1 is MNHEY and CDR2 is SVGAGI. The CDR3 has 14 residues. The CDR3 here is CASSQDRFNQPQHF. The CDR3 DNA follows: TGTGCCAGCAGTCAGGACAGGTTTAATCAGCCCCAGCATTTT.

This clone was seen a handful of times. The chain recombines TRBV27 with TRBJ1-6, with 8 bases fitting TRBD1. Losses at the gene ends were 5 bases for V and 11 bases for J; bases not matched to a gene: 2. CDR1 is MNHEY and CDR2 is SMNVEV in the germline V gene (reference sequence). This CDR3 is 12 amino acids long. The CDR3 loop is CASSPDRAPLHF. In nucleotides, the CDR3 is TGTGCCAGCAGTCCGGACAGGGCACCCCTCCACTTT.

DNA for the CDR3: TGTGCCAGTAGTTTTGAGCGGGCCAGCTACAATGAGCAGTTCTTC. It translates to CASSFERASYNEQFF. The J gene is TRBJ2-1, the V gene TRBV19; D might be TRBD2 (6 bases). Deletions cut 5 bases from V and 3 bases from J, with 14 bases between. Germline lookup yields CDR1 LNHDA and CDR2 SQIVND (reference sequence). The CDR3 length is 15 residues.

The V and J genes are TRBV11-2 and TRBJ2-2, with 14 positions matching TRBD2. V was pared by 3 bases and J by 2 bases, with 8 bases of the junction left unmatched. Germline-derived CDR1 and CDR2 are SGHAT and FQNNGV. The CDR3 contains 19 residues. The CDR3 protein is CASSFQPGLAGANTGELFF. The CDR3 DNA is TGTGCCAGCAGCTTCCAACCGGGACTAGCGGGAGCTAACACCGGGGAGCTGTTTTTT. Complete variable domain (other parts from reference TRBV11-2 and TRBJ2-2): EAGVAQSPRYKIIEKRQSVAFWCNPISGHATLYWYQQILGQGPKLLIQFQNNGVVDDSQLPKDRFSAERLKGVDSTLKIQPAKLEDSAVYLCASSFQPGLAGANTGELFFGEGSRLTVL.

As to this clone: This same CDR3 is encoded by further DNA sequences in the sample. The chain employs TRBV5-1 and TRBJ2-3; D is perhaps TRBD1 (5 bases). Trimming stripped 0 bases from V and 0 bases from J, with 8 bases between. The germline CDR1 and CDR2 sequences are SGHRS and YFSETQ. The CDR3 runs to 15 residues. CDR3 coding DNA: TGCGCCAGCAGCTTGGGGGGCTCTAGCACAGATACGCAGTATTTT. Translating it yields CASSLGGSSTDTQYF.

The chain links TRBV5-1 to TRBJ2-5, with TRBD1 matching 7 bases. This CDR3 spans 14 amino acids. V lost 4 bases and J lost 5; bases outside the gene matches: 8. Germline V gene sequence: CDR1 SGHRS, CDR2 YFSETQ. CDR3: CASSLTGPGETQYF. The DNA for the CDR3 is TGCGCCAGCAGCCTGACAGGGCCTGGGGAGACCCAGTACTTC.

The rearrangement joins TRBV28 to TRBJ1-1, with D unresolved. The CDR3 is 17 residues long. Germline values: CDR1 MDHEN, CDR2 SYDVKM. V was trimmed by 7 bases and J by 5 bases, leaving 26 bases between them. In DNA, the CDR3 is TGTGCCAGCACCCTTTATACGGAGTATGGGAGATTAACTGAAGCTTTCTTT. Residues: CASTLYTEYGRLTEAFF.

This clone was counted only a few times. The chain uses TRBV5-4 and TRBJ1-1; TRBD1 aligns across 8 bases. V was pared by 3 bases and J by 2 bases, with 6 bases of the junction left unmatched. From germline, CDR1 is SGHNT and CDR2 YYREEE (reference sequence). CDR3 length: 15 amino acids. CDR3 bases: TGTGCCAGCAGCTCACAGGGGGTAATTAACACTGAAGCTTTCTTT. This sequence encodes CASSSQGVINTEAFF.

This clone showed up just a few times. This chain connects TRBV7-9 to TRBJ2-7, with D possibly being TRBD2 (6 bases). Trimming removed 3 bases at V and 2 bases at J, with 14 bases between. Looked up from germline, CDR1 is SEHNR and CDR2 is FQNEAQ (reference sequence). The CDR3 totals 15 residues. The CDR3, as DNA: TGTGCCAGCAGCTTTGGGGAGGCGGGACCCTACGAGCAGTACTTC. Residues: CASSFGEAGPYEQYF. Together with reference TRBV7-9 and TRBJ2-7, the CDR3 gives the full variable domain: DTGVSQNPRHKITKRGQNVTFRCDPISEHNRLYWYRQTLGQGPEFLTYFQNEAQLEKSRLLSDRFSAERPKGSFSTLEIQRTEQGDSAMYLCASSFGEAGPYEQYFGPGTRLTVT.